These 30 T cell receptor beta chains were sequenced from one sample in a study of blood T cell repertoires in COVID-19. Assay used: immunoSEQ multiplex PCR; TCRdb lists only in-frame clones, some missing. The repertoire holds around 130,000 clones, with 84% as singletons. The sequenced material came from PBMCs or T cells enriched from blood (not recorded which). These receptors were taken from a woman aged 25 to 39 who had recovered from COVID-19.

This clone has just a few counts. V and J are TRBV7-2 and TRBJ2-5; weak D call: TRBD1 (6 bases). Looked up from germline, CDR1 is SGHTA and CDR2 is FQGNSA. V dropped 3 bases and J dropped 5 bases, with 13 bases sitting between them. This CDR3 is 14 amino acids long. The CDR3 reads CASSFQGPTETQYF. Here the CDR3 DNA reads TGTGCCAGCAGCTTCCAGGGGCCCACGGAGACCCAGTACTTC.

The gene calls are TRBV20-1 and TRBJ1-4; 10 bases line up with TRBD1. The CDR3 is 14 residues long. J lost 6 bases, V lost 3 bases, and 4 bases had no gene match. CDR1 and CDR2 from the germline V gene are DFQATT and SNEGSKA (reference sequence). CDR3 DNA: TGCAGTGCTAGTCTAGGGACAGGGGATGAAAAACTGTTTTTT. Protein product: CSASLGTGDEKLFF.

V usage is TRBV5-1 and J usage is TRBJ2-3, with TRBD1 identical over 7 bases. This CDR3 spans 16 amino acids. V shed 0 bases and J 0 bases; nucleotides not matched to a gene: 4. In germline, CDR1 is SGHRS, CDR2 YFSETQ. The CDR3 nucleotides are TGCGCCAGCAGCTTGGACAGGGGAGATAGCACAGATACGCAGTATTTT. Residues: CASSLDRGDSTDTQYF.

The J gene is TRBJ2-1, the V gene TRBV6-1, with 10 bases that match TRBD2. The CDR3 sequence is 16 residues long. CDR1 MNHNS and CDR2 SASEGT come from the germline V gene. Trimming at V came to 2 bases and at J to 2 bases, leaving 3 bases not matched to a gene. The CDR3 DNA follows: TGTGCCAGCAGTGAAACTAGCGGGACTACCTACAATGAGCAGTTCTTC. This encodes CASSETSGTTYNEQFF.

The gene calls are TRBV9 and TRBJ2-5; unclear D gene. Per germline, CDR1 SGDLS and CDR2 YYNGEE. The CDR3 contains 17 residues. Deletions cut 1 base from V and 0 bases from J, with 16 bases between. This chain's CDR3 is CASSVSPLTRYQETQYF. In nucleotides, the CDR3 is TGTGCCAGCAGCGTATCCCCCCTGACCAGGTACCAAGAGACCCAGTACTTC.

This chain connects TRBV28 to TRBJ2-3; the D is unclear. Germline CDR1 is MDHEN and CDR2 is SYDVKM. The CDR3 spans 15 residues. V gave up 5 bases and J gave up 1 base, with 13 bases separating them. The CDR3 DNA follows: TGTGCCAGCAGTACGACACCGCTGGGCACAGATACGCAGTATTTT. Translated: CASSTTPLGTDTQYF. Combining the CDR3 with reference TRBV28 and TRBJ2-3 gives the whole variable domain DVKVTQSSRYLVKRTGEKVFLECVQDMDHENMFWYRQDPGLGLRLIYFSYDVKMKEKGDIPEGYSVSREKKERFSLILESASTNQTSMYLCASSTTPLGTDTQYFGPGTRLTVL.

The CDR3 nucleotides read TGTGCCAGCTCACCAGGGGCCTCCACGGGCACTGAAGCTTTCTTT. Its protein is CASSPGASTGTEAFF. This chain connects TRBV18 to TRBJ1-1; D perhaps matches TRBD1 (5 bases). Germline-derived CDR1 and CDR2 are KGHSH and LQKENI. Between the trimmed V and J ends, which lost 2 bases and 4 bases, there was a span of 14 bases. The CDR3 loop spans 15 amino acids.

The chain joins TRBV5-1 to TRBJ2-7, with TRBD2 identical over 7 bases. With V trimmed by 0 bases and J by 1 base, 7 bases remained unmatched. The CDR3 consists of 16 residues. Germline CDR1 SGHRS, CDR2 YFSETQ. DNA of the CDR3: TGCGCCAGCAGCTTGGCCCCGGCGGGAGCTTCCTACGAGCAGTACTTC. Protein sequence: CASSLAPAGASYEQYF.

The chain has TRBV28 and TRBJ2-1; TRBD1 matches at 7 bases. CDR1 and CDR2 (germline): MDHEN, SYDVKM. The CDR3 sequence is 16 residues long. V dropped 6 bases and J dropped 0; count of bases not matched to a gene: 8. The CDR3 DNA is TGTGCCAGCAGGCCCTGGGACAGTTTCTCCTACAATGAGCAGTTCTTC. This gives the protein CASRPWDSFSYNEQFF.

This rearrangement joins TRBV7-8 to TRBJ2-7; possible D gene TRBD2, 6 bases. Trimming took 0 bases from V and 0 from J, leaving 15 bases between them. The CDR3 totals 17 residues. Germline V gene lookup returns CDR1 SGHVS and CDR2 FQNEAQ. This CDR3 reads CASSLAQRARFSYEQYF. The CDR3 bases are TGTGCCAGCAGCTTAGCTCAGCGGGCCCGCTTCTCCTACGAGCAGTACTTC.

The CDR3 protein is CASSQDVGYPEYNEQFF. The CDR3 region has the DNA TGCGCCAGCAGCCAAGATGTAGGCTACCCGGAGTACAATGAGCAGTTCTTC. The genes are TRBV4-1 and TRBJ2-1; D uncertain. V lost 0 bases and J 4 bases, leaving 16 bases between the germline ends. CDR1 MGHRA and CDR2 YSYEKL come from the germline V gene. The CDR3 contains 17 residues.

The gene calls are TRBV4-3 and TRBJ2-1; a possible D gene is TRBD2 (6 bases). The V gene's germline CDR1 is LGHNA and CDR2 YSLEER. V was pared by 1 base and J by 4 bases, with 17 bases between. The CDR3 totals 17 residues. This CDR3 is CASSQGGWGDHYNEQFF. DNA for the CDR3: TGCGCCAGCAGCCAAGGAGGGTGGGGGGACCATTACAATGAGCAGTTCTTC.

The chain employs TRBV19 and TRBJ1-1; TRBD1 matches at 7 bases. The V and J ends lost 7 bases and 0 bases, in that order; junction bases with no gene match: 11. The CDR3 length is 16 residues. Germline values: CDR1 LNHDA, CDR2 SQIVND (reference sequence). The CDR3 region has the DNA TGTGCCAGTACCCTAAGGGACAGCCAGATGAACACTGAAGCTTTCTTT. Translating it yields CASTLRDSQMNTEAFF. The variable domain in full, completed from reference TRBV19 and TRBJ1-1, reads DGGITQSPKYLFRKEGQNVTLSCEQNLNHDAMYWYRQDPGQGLRLIYYSQIVNDFQKGDIAEGYSVSREKKESFPLTVTSAQKNPTAFYLCASTLRDSQMNTEAFFGQGTRLTVV.

The chain joins TRBV28 to TRBJ2-7; TRBD1 agrees at 9 bases. Trimming took 5 bases from V and 6 from J; bases not matched to a gene: 8. Per the germline V gene, CDR1 is MDHEN and CDR2 is SYDVKM. The CDR3 sequence is 14 residues long. The CDR3 spells CASSPGQGGSEQYF. CDR3 DNA: TGTGCCAGCAGTCCGGGACAGGGAGGATCCGAGCAGTACTTC.

This chain joins TRBV18 and TRBJ1-6; possible D gene TRBD1, 5 bases. The CDR3 covers 12 residues. In germline, CDR1 is KGHSH, CDR2 LQKENI. Trimming removed 3 bases at V and 14 bases at J, with 11 bases between. The CDR3 DNA reads TGTGCCAGCTCACCCCAGGGCGAGACCCTCCACTTT. Its translation is CASSPQGETLHF. The full variable domain, rest sourced from reference TRBV18 and TRBJ1-6, is NAGVMQNPRHLVRRRGQEARLRCSPMKGHSHVYWYRQLPEEGLKFMVYLQKENIIDESGMPKERFSAEFPKEGPSILRIQQVVRGDSAAYFCASSPQGETLHFGNGTRLTVT.

This chain connects TRBV12-3 or TRBV12-4 to TRBJ2-7, with 8 bases lining up with TRBD1. The V gene end was trimmed by 5 bases and the J gene end by 3 bases; junction bases not matched to a gene: 3. The CDR3 has 13 residues. The CDR3 here is CASSPGQDYEQYF. The CDR3 coding sequence is TGTGCCAGCAGTCCGGGACAGGACTACGAGCAGTACTTC.

The chain has TRBV28 and TRBJ1-4; TRBD1 might be the D (5 bases). CDR1 and CDR2 (germline): MDHEN, SYDVKM. The V gene lost 2 bases and the J gene lost 5 bases, with 9 bases spanning the gap. There are 14 residues in the CDR3. CDR3 in DNA: TGTGCCAGCAGTTTACCAAGGGGAAATGAAAAACTGTTTTTT. Its translation: CASSLPRGNEKLFF.

CDR3 coding DNA: TGTGCCAGCTCGCCTACAGGGAACACTGAAGCTTTCTTT. Translated: CASSPTGNTEAFF. The genes are TRBV18 and TRBJ1-1; possibly TRBD1 for D (5 bases). The CDR3 is 13 amino acids. Per germline, CDR1 KGHSH and CDR2 LQKENI. The germline V and J ends were trimmed by 6 bases and 1 base, with 9 bases remaining between them. Full variable domain (rest looked up from reference TRBV18 and TRBJ1-1): NAGVMQNPRHLVRRRGQEARLRCSPMKGHSHVYWYRQLPEEGLKFMVYLQKENIIDESGMPKERFSAEFPKEGPSILRIQQVVRGDSAAYFCASSPTGNTEAFFGQGTRLTVV.

This clone was seen once. This chain links TRBV2 with TRBJ2-2; possibly TRBD2 for D (6 bases). Trimming stripped 4 bases from V and 3 bases from J, with 6 bases between. Germline V gene sequence: CDR1 SNHLY, CDR2 FYNNEI. The CDR3 is 13 residues long. In DNA form, the CDR3 reads TGTGCCAGCAGTGGGGGGGACACCGGGGAGCTGTTTTTT. It translates to CASSGGDTGELFF.

The chain has TRBV19 and TRBJ2-3; 8 nucleotides agree with TRBD1. From germline, CDR1 is LNHDA and CDR2 SQIVND (reference sequence). V lost 5 bases, J lost 3 bases, and 4 bases stayed unmatched. The CDR3 has 14 amino acids. CDR3 loop: CASSPRQGTDTQYF. The CDR3 bases are TGTGCCAGTAGTCCAAGACAGGGGACAGATACGCAGTATTTT.

The chain combines TRBV25-1 with TRBJ1-3; no clear D. Per germline, CDR1 MGHDK and CDR2 SYGVNS. Trimming took off 1 base at V and 4 bases at J, with 14 bases between the two ends. The CDR3 runs to 16 residues. The CDR3 spells CASSELLPREGNTIYF. Written as DNA, the CDR3 is TGTGCCAGCAGTGAATTGTTACCGAGGGAAGGAAACACCATATATTTT.

The V call is TRBV28, the J call TRBJ1-2; D might be TRBD1 (6 bases). Trimming removed 1 base from V and 3 bases from J, with 12 bases in between. The CDR3 is 15 residues long. From germline, CDR1 is MDHEN and CDR2 SYDVKM. CDR3 residues: CASSLYSGVDYGYTF. The CDR3 region has the DNA TGTGCCAGCAGTTTATATTCAGGGGTCGACTATGGCTACACCTTC.

The J gene is TRBJ2-1, the V gene TRBV7-9; 7 bases are a match to TRBD2. Germline CDR1 and CDR2: SEHNR and FQNEAQ (reference sequence). The CDR3 has 16 amino acids. The V and J ends lost 5 bases and 0 bases, in that order; junction bases with no gene match: 7. In nucleotides, the CDR3 is TGTGCCAGCAGCACCTTTAGCGGGCCCTCCTACAATGAGCAGTTCTTC. Encoded protein: CASSTFSGPSYNEQFF.

This clone has more than one count but fewer than ten. The chain couples TRBV5-6 to TRBJ1-4, with TRBD1 as a possible D gene (5 bases). V lost 1 base and J 0 bases, leaving 10 bases between the germline ends. The germline V gene encodes CDR1 SGHDT and CDR2 YYEEEE. The CDR3 is made up of 16 amino acids. As DNA, the CDR3 is TGTGCCAGCAGCTTGATGTTCAGGGCAACTAATGAAAAACTGTTTTTT. Protein: CASSLMFRATNEKLFF.

The chain recombines TRBV18 with TRBJ2-5; D is ambiguous. The V and J ends lost 1 base and 1 base respectively, with 7 bases between them. Germline CDR1 KGHSH, CDR2 LQKENI. The CDR3 consists of 14 residues. CDR3 in DNA: TGTGCCAGCTCACCACTGCCCAGCCAAGAGACCCAGTACTTC. Protein product: CASSPLPSQETQYF.

The CDR3 DNA reads TGTGCCAGCAGCGACGTATTTGCGGGAGTAGTCGATACGCAGTATTTT. Translation: CASSDVFAGVVDTQYF. The chain recombines TRBV11-2 with TRBJ2-3; 7 bases agree with TRBD2. V lost 5 bases to trimming and J lost 6 bases; unmatched junction nucleotides: 14. The germline V gene has CDR1 SGHAT and CDR2 FQNNGV. The CDR3 consists of 16 residues.

Here the CDR3 reads CASSPREVWGRNTEAFF. The DNA of the CDR3 is TGTGCCAGCAGCCCCAGGGAAGTATGGGGCCGGAACACTGAAGCTTTCTTT. The V call is TRBV14, the J call TRBJ1-1, with D possibly matching TRBD1 (5 bases). The CDR3 length is 17 residues. Trimming pared 4 bases from V and 1 base from J, leaving 19 bases between. Germline V gene sequence: CDR1 SGHDN, CDR2 FVKESK.

The V call is TRBV24-1, the J call TRBJ1-3; TRBD1 is a possible D gene (5 bases). Trimming removed 5 bases at V and 3 bases at J, with 13 bases between. The CDR3 runs 15 residues. Per the germline V gene, CDR1 is KGHDR and CDR2 is SFDVKD. The CDR3 DNA reads as TGTGCCACCAGTGGGGTAGGGGCAAATGGAAACACCATATATTTT. Residues: CATSGVGANGNTIYF.

This chain links TRBV5-4 with TRBJ1-1; 7 bases are shared with TRBD1. The germline V gene has CDR1 SGHNT and CDR2 YYREEE (reference sequence). The CDR3 consists of 14 residues. The junction had 4 bases not matched to a gene; V was cut back by 1 base and J by 4 bases. This chain's CDR3 is CASSLTAGGTEAFF. The CDR3 DNA reads TGTGCCAGCAGCTTGACGGCAGGGGGCACTGAAGCTTTCTTT.

The V gene is TRBV2, the J gene TRBJ2-3; 8 nucleotides line up with TRBD2. V was clipped by 11 bases and J by 5 bases; unmatched bases: 15. This CDR3 region has 15 residues. Germline assignment: CDR1 SNHLY and CDR2 FYNNEI. CDR3 sequence (DNA): TGTGCCTTAGGCCTGGGGGTAGCGGGAAGAGATACGCAGTATTTT. This sequence encodes CALGLGVAGRDTQYF.